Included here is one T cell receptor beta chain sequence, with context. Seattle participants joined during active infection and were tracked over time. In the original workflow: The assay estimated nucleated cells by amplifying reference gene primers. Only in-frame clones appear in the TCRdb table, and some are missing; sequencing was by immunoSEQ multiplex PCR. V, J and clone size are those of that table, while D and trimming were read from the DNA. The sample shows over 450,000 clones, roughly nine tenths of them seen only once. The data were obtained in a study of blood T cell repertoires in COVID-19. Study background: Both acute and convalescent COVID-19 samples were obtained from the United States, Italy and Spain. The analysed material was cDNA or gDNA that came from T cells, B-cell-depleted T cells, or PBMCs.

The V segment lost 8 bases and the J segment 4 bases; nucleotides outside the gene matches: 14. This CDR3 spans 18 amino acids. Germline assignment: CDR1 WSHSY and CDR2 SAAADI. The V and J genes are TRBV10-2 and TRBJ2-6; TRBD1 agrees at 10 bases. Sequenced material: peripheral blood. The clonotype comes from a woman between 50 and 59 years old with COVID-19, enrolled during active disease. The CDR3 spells CASFPWETGGSGANVLTF. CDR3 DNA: TGCGCCAGCTTCCCTTGGGAGACAGGGGGCTCGGGGGCCAACGTCCTGACTTTC.